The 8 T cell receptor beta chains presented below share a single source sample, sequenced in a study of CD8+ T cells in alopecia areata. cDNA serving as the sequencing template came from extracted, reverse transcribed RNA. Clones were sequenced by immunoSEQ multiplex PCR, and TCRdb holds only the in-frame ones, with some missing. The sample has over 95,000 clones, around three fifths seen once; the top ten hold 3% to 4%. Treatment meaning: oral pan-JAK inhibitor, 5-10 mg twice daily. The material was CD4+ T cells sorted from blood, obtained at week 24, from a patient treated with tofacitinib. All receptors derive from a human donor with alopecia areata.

The CDR3 spells CASSNTGTRIEGYTF. In DNA, the CDR3 is TGTGCCAGCAGCAACACCGGGACGAGGATAGAGGGCTACACCTTC. This chain uses TRBV11-1 with TRBJ1-2, with D perhaps matching TRBD1 (5 bases). Trimming cost V 5 bases and J 8 bases, with 21 bases left between them. Germline-derived CDR1 and CDR2 are SGHAT and FQDESV (reference sequence). CDR3 size: 15 residues.

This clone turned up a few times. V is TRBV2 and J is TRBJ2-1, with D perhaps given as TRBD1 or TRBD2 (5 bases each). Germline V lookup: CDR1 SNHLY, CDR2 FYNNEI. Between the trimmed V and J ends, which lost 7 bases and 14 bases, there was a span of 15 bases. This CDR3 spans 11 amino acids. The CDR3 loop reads CASNRWDQKFF. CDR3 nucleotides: TGTGCCAGCAACCGTTGGGACCAAAAGTTCTTC. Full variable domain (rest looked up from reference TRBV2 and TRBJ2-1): EPEVTQTPSHQVTQMGQEVILRCVPISNHLYFYWYRQILGQKVEFLVSFYNNEISEKSEIFDDQFSVERPDGSNFTLKIRSTKLEDSAMYFCASNRWDQKFFGPGTRLTVL.

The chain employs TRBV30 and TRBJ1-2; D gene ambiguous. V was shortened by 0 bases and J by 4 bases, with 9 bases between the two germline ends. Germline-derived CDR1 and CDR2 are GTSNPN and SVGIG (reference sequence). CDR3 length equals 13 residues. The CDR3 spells CAWSVLGSYGYTF. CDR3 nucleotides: TGTGCCTGGAGTGTACTAGGCAGCTATGGCTACACCTTC.

The CDR3 loop reads CASSPPGTAEAKNIQYF. CDR3 sequence (DNA): TGTGCCAGCAGCCCTCCCGGGACAGCCGAAGCCAAAAACATTCAGTACTTC. This chain joins TRBV7-9 and TRBJ2-4, with TRBD1 identical over 7 bases. Per the germline V gene, CDR1 is SEHNR and CDR2 is FQNEAQ (reference sequence). V lost 5 bases and J lost 0; bases outside the gene matches: 10. The CDR3 has 17 residues.

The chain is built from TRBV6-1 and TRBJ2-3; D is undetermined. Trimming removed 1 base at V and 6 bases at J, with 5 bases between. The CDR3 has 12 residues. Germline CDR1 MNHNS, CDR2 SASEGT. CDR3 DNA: TGTGCCAGCAGTGAAGTTGTGGATACGCAGTATTTT. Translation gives CASSEVVDTQYF.

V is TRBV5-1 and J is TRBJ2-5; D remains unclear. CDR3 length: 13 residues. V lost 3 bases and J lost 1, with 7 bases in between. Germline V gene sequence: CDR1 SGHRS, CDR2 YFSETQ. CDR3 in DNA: TGCGCCAGCAGCTATACCCGCCAAGAGACCCAGTACTTC. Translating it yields CASSYTRQETQYF. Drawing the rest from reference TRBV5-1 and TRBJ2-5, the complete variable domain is KAGVTQTPRYLIKTRGQQVTLSCSPISGHRSVSWYQQTPGQGLQFLFEYFSETQRNKGNFPGRFSGRQFSNSRSEMNVSTLELGDSALYLCASSYTRQETQYFGPGTRLLVL.

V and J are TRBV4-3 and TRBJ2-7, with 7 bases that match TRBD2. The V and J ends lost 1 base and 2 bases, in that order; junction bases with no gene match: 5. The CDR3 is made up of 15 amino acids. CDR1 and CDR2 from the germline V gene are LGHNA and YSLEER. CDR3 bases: TGCGCCAGCAGCCAAGTGGCAGCGGGGACCTACGAGCAGTACTTC. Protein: CASSQVAAGTYEQYF.

The CDR3 here is CAWSVFGVSTEAFF. Written as DNA, the CDR3 is TGTGCCTGGAGTGTATTCGGAGTTAGCACTGAAGCTTTCTTT. The chain links TRBV30 to TRBJ1-1; no reliable D call. The CDR3 sequence is 14 residues long. Trimming stripped 0 bases from V and 4 bases from J, with 12 bases between. Germline V gives CDR1 GTSNPN, CDR2 SVGIG (reference sequence).